The source of this T cell receptor beta chain is a study of T cell responses to AZD1222 COVID-19 vaccine. Study-level results: Seropositive status at baseline applied to only a handful of AZD1222 recipients.

Profiled with immunoSEQ multiplex PCR; TCRdb holds only in-frame clones, not every one. This sample yields roughly 150,000 clones, of which 85% to 95% are seen a single time; about 1.4% belongs to the top ten. As regards this clone: Its target is unknown.

Source: peripheral blood, taken on day 0 of AZD1222 vaccination. The source of this sequence is an adult in good health.

DNA for the CDR3: TGTGCCAGCAGCCAAGTTCTGACGGTGAACACTGAAGCTTTCTTT. Translated, it gives CASSQVLTVNTEAFF. This chain joins TRBV3-1 (or the pseudogene TRBV3-2) and TRBJ1-1, with D unresolved. Between the trimmed V and J ends, which lost 1 base and 0 bases, there was a span of 9 bases. The CDR3 is made up of 15 amino acids. Germline CDR1 and CDR2: LGHDT and YNNKEL (reference sequence).